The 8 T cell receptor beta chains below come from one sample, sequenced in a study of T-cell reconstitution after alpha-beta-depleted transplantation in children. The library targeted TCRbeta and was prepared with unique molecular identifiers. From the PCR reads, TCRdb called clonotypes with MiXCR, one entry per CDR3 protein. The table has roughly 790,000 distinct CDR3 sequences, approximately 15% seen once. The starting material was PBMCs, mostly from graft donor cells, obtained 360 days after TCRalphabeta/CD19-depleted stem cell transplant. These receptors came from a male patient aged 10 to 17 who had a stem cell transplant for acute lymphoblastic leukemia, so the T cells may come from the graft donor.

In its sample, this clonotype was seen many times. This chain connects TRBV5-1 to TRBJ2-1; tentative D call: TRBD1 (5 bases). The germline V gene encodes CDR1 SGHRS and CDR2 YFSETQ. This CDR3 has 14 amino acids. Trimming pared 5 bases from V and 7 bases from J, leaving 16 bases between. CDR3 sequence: CASSWAGHRNEQFF. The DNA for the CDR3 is TGCGCCAGCAGTTGGGCAGGGCATAGGAATGAGCAGTTCTTC.

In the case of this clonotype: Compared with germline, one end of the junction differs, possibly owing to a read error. In DNA, the CDR3 is TGCTGTGCTAGATTTCGGGGGGGTTATAGCAATCAGCCCCAGCATTTT. Amino acid sequence: CCARFRGGYSNQPQHF. The chain joins TRBV20-1 to TRBJ1-5; possibly TRBD1 for D (5 bases). The CDR3 covers 16 residues. Germline V gene sequence: CDR1 DFQATT, CDR2 SNEGSKA (reference sequence).

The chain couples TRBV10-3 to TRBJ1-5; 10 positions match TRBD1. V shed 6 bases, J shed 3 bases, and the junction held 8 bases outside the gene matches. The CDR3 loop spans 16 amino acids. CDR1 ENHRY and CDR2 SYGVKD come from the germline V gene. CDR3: CAIRADRGGYNQPQHF. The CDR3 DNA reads TGTGCCATCAGGGCGGACAGGGGGGGGTACAATCAGCCCCAGCATTTT.

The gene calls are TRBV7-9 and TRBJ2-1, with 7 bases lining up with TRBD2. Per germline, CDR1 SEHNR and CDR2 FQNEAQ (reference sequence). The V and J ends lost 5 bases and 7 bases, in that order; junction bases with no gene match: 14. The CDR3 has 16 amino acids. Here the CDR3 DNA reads TGTGCCAGCAGCCCCTCCTGGGGCGGGAGTGGGAATGAGCAGTTCTTC. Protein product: CASSPSWGGSGNEQFF.

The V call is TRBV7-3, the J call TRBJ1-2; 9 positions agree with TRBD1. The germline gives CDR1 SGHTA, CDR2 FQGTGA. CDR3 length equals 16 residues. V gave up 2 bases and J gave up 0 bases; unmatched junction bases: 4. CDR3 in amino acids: CASSLGTGNPNYGYTF. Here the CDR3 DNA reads TGTGCCAGCAGCTTAGGGACAGGGAACCCTAACTATGGCTACACCTTC.

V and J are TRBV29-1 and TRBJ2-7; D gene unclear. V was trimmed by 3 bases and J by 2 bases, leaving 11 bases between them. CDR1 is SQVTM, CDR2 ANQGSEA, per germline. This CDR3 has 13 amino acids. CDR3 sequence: CSVEGSNTYEQYF. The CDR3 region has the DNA TGCAGCGTTGAGGGCAGCAACACCTACGAGCAGTACTTC.

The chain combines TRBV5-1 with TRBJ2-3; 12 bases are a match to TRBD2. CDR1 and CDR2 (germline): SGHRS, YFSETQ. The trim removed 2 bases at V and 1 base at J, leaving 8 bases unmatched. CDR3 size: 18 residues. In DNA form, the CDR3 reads TGCGCCAGCAGCTTCCTTCTAGCGGGAGGGCCTGGCACAGATACGCAGTATTTT. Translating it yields CASSFLLAGGPGTDTQYF.

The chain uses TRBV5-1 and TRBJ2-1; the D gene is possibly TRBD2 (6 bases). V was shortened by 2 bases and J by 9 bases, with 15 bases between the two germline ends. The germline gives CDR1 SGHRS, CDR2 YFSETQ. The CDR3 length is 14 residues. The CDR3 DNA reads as TGCGCCAGCAGCTTCGGGACTCACATCATTGAGCAGTTCTTC. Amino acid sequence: CASSFGTHIIEQFF.